These 26 T cell receptor beta chains came from one sample sequenced in a study of blood T cell repertoires in COVID-19. The data were produced by immunoSEQ multiplex PCR, yet TCRdb's version contains in-frame clones alone and is incomplete. The data hold 250,000 to 350,000 clones, with around 90% observed a single time. Sequencing input: peripheral blood. The receptors derive from a man aged 18 to 35 with active or convalescent COVID-19.

The chain joins TRBV7-8 to TRBJ2-7; 8 bases are shared with TRBD1. CDR3 length equals 15 residues. V was clipped by 3 bases and J by 0 bases; unmatched bases: 4. Germline V gives CDR1 SGHVS, CDR2 FQNEAQ. CDR3 amino acids: CASSFGQGPSYEQYF. CDR3 nucleotides: TGTGCCAGCAGCTTTGGACAGGGTCCCTCCTACGAGCAGTACTTC.

V usage is TRBV28 and J usage is TRBJ1-1; 9 bases line up with TRBD1. Germline loops: CDR1 MDHEN, CDR2 SYDVKM. V was clipped by 6 bases and J by 4 bases; unmatched bases: 6. The CDR3 sequence is 14 residues long. The CDR3 coding sequence is TGTGCCAGCAGCCCAGGGACAGGGAGCACTGAAGCTTTCTTT. This gives the protein CASSPGTGSTEAFF.

The chain is built from TRBV7-7 and TRBJ2-7, with TRBD1 identical over 7 bases. Germline V gene data show CDR1 as SSHAT and CDR2 as FNYEAQ (reference sequence). The CDR3 is 16 amino acids. The V gene end was trimmed by 1 base and the J gene end by 2 bases; junction bases not matched to a gene: 8. CDR3 amino acids: CASSLGLTGSAYEQYF. The CDR3 bases are TGTGCCAGCAGCTTAGGGCTGACAGGGAGCGCCTACGAGCAGTACTTC.

This chain joins TRBV2 and TRBJ1-5; 8 nucleotides align to TRBD1. Germline CDR1 and CDR2: SNHLY and FYNNEI. The CDR3 runs 14 residues. Losses at the gene ends were 6 bases for V and 6 bases for J; bases not matched to a gene: 7. The CDR3 DNA reads as TGTGCCAGCAGGGACGGACAGGGAGGTCAGCCCCAGCATTTT. Translating gives CASRDGQGGQPQHF.

This clone was detected only once. V gene TRBV5-6 combines with J gene TRBJ2-1, with a weak D call TRBD2 (6 bases). The V gene lost 5 bases and the J gene lost 3 bases, with 15 bases spanning the gap. This CDR3 has 15 residues. Germline V gene sequence: CDR1 SGHDT, CDR2 YYEEEE. The CDR3 is CASSAVRGGYNEQFF. CDR3 coding DNA: TGTGCCAGCAGTGCCGTGAGGGGAGGCTACAATGAGCAGTTCTTC.

This rearrangement joins TRBV5-4 to TRBJ2-1; 9 nucleotides agree with TRBD2. The V and J ends lost 4 bases and 4 bases, in that order; junction bases with no gene match: 6. The length of the CDR3 is 15 residues. Germline CDR1 and CDR2: SGHNT and YYREEE (reference sequence). CDR3 nucleotide sequence: TGTGCCAGCAGCCCTAGCGGGGATCCTTACAATGAGCAGTTCTTC. Its translation is CASSPSGDPYNEQFF.

The V gene is TRBV19, the J gene TRBJ2-7; 13 positions agree with TRBD2. After removal of 1 base from V and 5 bases from J, the junction contained 8 bases not matched to a gene. The germline V gene has CDR1 LNHDA and CDR2 SQIVND (reference sequence). The CDR3 has 17 residues. This CDR3 reads CASSIGGLAGVADEQYF. The CDR3 DNA sequence: TGTGCCAGTAGTATAGGCGGACTAGCGGGAGTCGCCGACGAGCAGTACTTC.

The rearrangement joins TRBV11-2 to TRBJ1-2, with TRBD1 matching over 8 bases. The length of the CDR3 is 17 residues. The germline V gene has CDR1 SGHAT and CDR2 FQNNGV. The ends lost 1 base at V and 4 bases at J; junction bases unmatched: 11. The DNA for the CDR3 is TGTGCCAGCAGCTTAGGGGGGACAGGACAAGCTTTCTATGGCTACACCTTC. Translating it yields CASSLGGTGQAFYGYTF.

The chain's CDR3 is CASSQEETGGRGETQYF. The CDR3 coding sequence is TGCGCCAGCAGCCAAGAGGAGACAGGGGGACGGGGAGAGACCCAGTACTTC. The chain combines TRBV4-1 with TRBJ2-5, with 9 positions matching TRBD1. The germline CDR1 and CDR2 sequences are MGHRA and YSYEKL. Trimming cost V 0 bases and J 4 bases; bases outside gene matches: 9. The CDR3 is 17 residues long.

There are a few counts of this clone. V usage is TRBV6-5 and J usage is TRBJ1-2; 8 positions agree with TRBD1. Germline V gene lookup returns CDR1 MNHEY and CDR2 SVGAGI. The CDR3 has 14 residues. V dropped 7 bases and J dropped 5; count of bases not matched to a gene: 9. CDR3 sequence (DNA): TGTGCCAGCACCCCCAGGACAGGGAGATATGGCTACACCTTC. Translation gives CASTPRTGRYGYTF.

The rearrangement links TRBV9 to TRBJ2-1; 8 bases align to TRBD1. In germline, CDR1 is SGDLS, CDR2 YYNGEE. The CDR3 extends over 15 amino acids. Trimming cost V 4 bases and J 8 bases; bases outside gene matches: 11. The chain's CDR3 is CASSYEDRVTHEQFF. The CDR3 DNA sequence: TGTGCCAGCAGCTATGAGGACAGGGTGACGCATGAGCAGTTCTTC.

In its sample, this clone was seen once. The J gene is TRBJ2-1, the V gene TRBV2, with D possibly TRBD2 on 6 matching bases. Germline loops: CDR1 SNHLY, CDR2 FYNNEI. Deletions cut 1 base from V and 4 bases from J, with 11 bases between. The CDR3 is 15 amino acids. The CDR3 is CASSEGRAEYNEQFF. Here the CDR3 DNA reads TGTGCCAGCAGTGAAGGGAGGGCGGAATACAATGAGCAGTTCTTC.

V gene TRBV15 combines with J gene TRBJ2-7; TRBD1 matches at 7 bases. With 5 bases clipped from V and 2 bases from J, the junction kept 9 bases outside the gene matches. The CDR3 has 15 amino acids. The germline V gene has CDR1 LNHNV and CDR2 YYDKDF (reference sequence). The CDR3 reads CATSGGQADTYEQYF. The CDR3 DNA reads as TGTGCCACCAGCGGAGGACAGGCTGACACCTACGAGCAGTACTTC.

This chain joins TRBV28 and TRBJ1-5, with D hard to call. The CDR3 is made up of 15 amino acids. With 3 bases removed from V and 3 bases from J, the gap between germline ends came to 12 bases. CDR1 and CDR2 (germline): MDHEN, SYDVKM. DNA of the CDR3: TGTGCCAGCAGTTTTTACCCGGGAAACAATCAGCCCCAGCATTTT. Translating it yields CASSFYPGNNQPQHF.

The chain couples TRBV7-3 to TRBJ2-2, with D possibly being TRBD1 (5 bases). V lost 5 bases, J lost 5 bases, and 9 bases lay in between. Germline CDR1 reads SGHTA; CDR2 reads FQGTGA. The CDR3 spans 13 residues. As DNA, the CDR3 is TGTGCCAGCAGCCCCTCAGGGACCGGGGAGCTGTTTTTT. As protein: CASSPSGTGELFF.

Comments on this clone: Other DNA sequences within the sample encode an identical CDR3. The CDR3 bases are TGCGCCAGCAGCTTAGGGACAGGGAACACTGAAGCTTTCTTT. Translation: CASSLGTGNTEAFF. This chain uses TRBV5-1 with TRBJ1-1; TRBD1 matches 8 bases. CDR3 length equals 14 residues. Germline V CDR1 and CDR2: SGHRS, YFSETQ. V trimming: 2 bases; J trimming: 1 base; junction bases outside the gene matches: 1.

The gene calls are TRBV27 and TRBJ1-5, with a tentative D call TRBD1 (6 bases). Germline loops: CDR1 MNHEY, CDR2 SMNVEV (reference sequence). The CDR3 runs 12 residues. V dropped 6 bases and J dropped 5 bases, with 8 bases sitting between them. CDR3 coding DNA: TGTGCCAGCAGGACAGGTCATCAGCCCCAGCATTTT. Protein sequence: CASRTGHQPQHF.

The rearrangement joins TRBV2 to TRBJ2-4; 7 bases agree with TRBD1. Per the germline V gene, CDR1 is SNHLY and CDR2 is FYNNEI. V lost 3 bases, J lost 1 base, and 3 bases stayed unmatched. The CDR3 totals 15 residues. CDR3 sequence: CASSDRGPAKNIQYF. The CDR3 bases are TGTGCCAGCAGTGATAGGGGGCCGGCCAAAAACATTCAGTACTTC.

This rearrangement joins TRBV7-3 to TRBJ1-1, with TRBD1 as a possible D gene (5 bases). Germline CDR1 SGHTA, CDR2 FQGTGA. The V gene lost 2 bases and the J gene lost 5 bases, with 18 bases spanning the gap. This CDR3 has 16 amino acids. The CDR3 here is CASSLGQRGVGTEAFF. CDR3 DNA: TGTGCCAGCAGCTTAGGGCAGCGGGGGGTTGGAACTGAAGCTTTCTTT. The full variable domain, with the rest looked up from reference TRBV7-3 and TRBJ1-1, is GAGVSQTPSNKVTEKGKYVELRCDPISGHTALYWYRQSLGQGPEFLIYFQGTGAADDSGLPNDRFFAVRPEGSVSTLKIQRTERGDSAVYLCASSLGQRGVGTEAFFGQGTRLTVV.

The chain carries TRBV7-6 and TRBJ2-1; 8 bases fit TRBD1. J was trimmed by 7 bases and V by 1 base; bases with no gene match: 6. The length of the CDR3 is 15 residues. Germline loops: CDR1 SGHVS, CDR2 FNYEAQ. As DNA, the CDR3 is TGTGCCAGCAGCTTAGAGGACAGGGATGGGAATGAGCAGTTCTTC. It codes for CASSLEDRDGNEQFF.

The chain is built from TRBV28 and TRBJ1-5; 7 bases map to TRBD1. Trimming cost V 3 bases and J 0 bases; bases outside gene matches: 5. CDR1 and CDR2 (germline): MDHEN, SYDVKM. This CDR3 has 16 amino acids. The CDR3 sequence is CASSFGTDFSNQPQHF. Written as DNA, the CDR3 is TGTGCCAGCAGTTTCGGGACAGATTTTAGCAATCAGCCCCAGCATTTT.

Only one count was recorded for this clone. V is TRBV6-5 and J is TRBJ2-4; TRBD1 agrees at 9 bases. J lost 2 bases, V lost 6 bases, and 5 bases had no gene match. Germline loops: CDR1 MNHEY, CDR2 SVGAGI. The CDR3 spans 15 residues. The CDR3 loop reads CASRSQGATKNIQYF. The CDR3 region has the DNA TGTGCCAGCAGATCACAGGGGGCAACCAAAAACATTCAGTACTTC.

The chain is built from TRBV6-6 and TRBJ1-1, with 7 bases lining up with TRBD1. V dropped 5 bases and J dropped 0; count of bases not matched to a gene: 6. This CDR3 has 15 amino acids. Germline CDR1 is MNHNY and CDR2 is SVGAGI (reference sequence). The DNA for the CDR3 is TGTGCCAGCAGTATAAGACAGGGTGTGAACACTGAAGCTTTCTTT. Protein product: CASSIRQGVNTEAFF.

The CDR3 sequence: CASSPMSQVGPDTQYF. CDR3 DNA: TGTGCCAGCAGCCCTATGAGTCAGGTGGGTCCCGATACGCAGTATTTT. The chain employs TRBV4-2 and TRBJ2-3; D ambiguous. Germline CDR1 is LGHNA and CDR2 is YNFKEQ. The CDR3 totals 16 residues. V was trimmed by 4 bases and J by 6 bases, leaving 20 bases between them.

This clone was detected once. The chain carries TRBV6-5 and TRBJ2-3, with D perhaps matching TRBD2 (5 bases). V shed 6 bases and J shed 5 bases, with 15 bases lying between them. CDR1 is MNHEY, CDR2 SVGAGI, per germline. The CDR3 runs to 14 residues. CDR3 amino acids: CASSHYVGEDTQYF. CDR3 nucleotides: TGTGCCAGCAGCCACTACGTCGGGGAAGATACGCAGTATTTT.

V and J are TRBV7-8 and TRBJ1-3, with D perhaps matching TRBD1 (5 bases). The CDR3 runs to 16 residues. Germline V CDR1 and CDR2: SGHVS, FQNEAQ. V gave up 5 bases and J gave up 3 bases, with 17 bases separating them. The CDR3 region is CASSTPRQGFGNTIYF. CDR3 coding DNA: TGTGCCAGCAGCACCCCGCGTCAGGGCTTTGGAAACACCATATATTTT. The variable domain in full, with the rest retrieved from reference TRBV7-8 and TRBJ1-3, is GAGVSQSPRYKVAKRGQDVALRCDPISGHVSLFWYQQALGQGPEFLTYFQNEAQLDKSGLPSDRFFAERPEGSVSTLKIQRTQQEDSAVYLCASSTPRQGFGNTIYFGEGSWLTVV.